The next 19 T cell receptor beta chains were all read from a single sample in a study of somatic mutations in cytotoxic T cells in rheumatoid arthritis. The table came from immunoSEQ multiplex PCR; TCRdb's copy has only in-frame clones and leaves some out. Of approximately 15,000 clones in the sample, around 80% were seen once. The sequenced sample consisted of CD8+ T cells sorted from blood. These receptors all stem from an adult with rheumatoid arthritis.

The chain joins TRBV2 to TRBJ1-6; D is unresolved. CDR3 length: 14 residues. Germline CDR1 is SNHLY and CDR2 is FYNNEI. The V end lost 6 bases, the J end lost 5 bases, and 11 bases lay between the germline ends. In nucleotides, the CDR3 is TGTGCCAGCAGCCGGGGTTTGGATAATTCACCCCTCCACTTT. This sequence encodes CASSRGLDNSPLHF.

This clone turned up a few times. The chain joins TRBV4-1 to TRBJ1-6; D ambiguous. Trimming shortened V by 3 bases and J by 10 bases, and 16 bases separated the two germline ends. CDR3 length equals 15 residues. Germline CDR1 and CDR2: MGHRA and YSYEKL. The CDR3 DNA is TGCGCCAGCAGCCAGGTGGTTGGGGTTTGGTCACCCCTCCACTTT. This sequence encodes CASSQVVGVWSPLHF.

The chain employs TRBV7-2 and TRBJ2-3, with TRBD2 matching over 15 bases. The germline V gene has CDR1 SGHTA and CDR2 FQGNSA. After removal of 5 bases from V and 6 bases from J, the junction contained 3 bases not matched to a gene. This CDR3 has 15 residues. CDR3 sequence: CASSPGLAGGDTQYF. The CDR3 bases are TGTGCCAGCAGCCCAGGACTAGCGGGGGGGGATACGCAGTATTTT.

This chain uses TRBV11-3 with TRBJ2-7; 11 bases align to TRBD2. Germline V gene sequence: CDR1 SGHNT, CDR2 YENEEA. This CDR3 has 14 residues. V lost 6 bases, J lost 5 bases, and 6 bases stayed unmatched. CDR3 residues: CASSFSGRAHEQYF. The CDR3 DNA is TGTGCCAGCAGTTTTAGCGGGAGGGCCCACGAGCAGTACTTC.

This chain connects TRBV7-9 to TRBJ2-7; the D is unclear. The CDR3 contains 11 residues. Germline-derived CDR1 and CDR2 are SEHNR and FQNEAQ (reference sequence). Trimming stripped 1 base from V and 4 bases from J, with 2 bases between. In DNA form, the CDR3 reads TGTGCCAGCAGCTTAGAATACGAGCAGTACTTC. This sequence encodes CASSLEYEQYF. The full variable domain, with the rest looked up from reference TRBV7-9 and TRBJ2-7, is DTGVSQNPRHKITKRGQNVTFRCDPISEHNRLYWYRQTLGQGPEFLTYFQNEAQLEKSRLLSDRFSAERPKGSFSTLEIQRTEQGDSAMYLCASSLEYEQYFGPGTRLTVT.

This chain joins TRBV11-3 and TRBJ2-7; D may be TRBD1 (5 bases). Germline V gives CDR1 SGHNT, CDR2 YENEEA. This CDR3 is 13 amino acids long. Trimming took 2 bases from V and 1 from J, leaving 6 bases between them. CDR3: CASSLRGSYEQYF. CDR3 nucleotides: TGTGCCAGCAGCTTAAGGGGATCCTACGAGCAGTACTTC.

In regard to this clone: Its ends do not fully match the called genes, so a read error is possible. The chain uses TRBV6-1 and TRBJ1-2; D is possibly TRBD1 (5 bases). The length of the CDR3 is 13 residues. Germline CDR1 MNHNS, CDR2 SASEGT. CDR3 loop: CASREGEWGGYTF. The CDR3 DNA reads TGTGCCAGCAGAGAAGGGGAGTGGGGTGGCTACACCTTC.

The chain has TRBV27 and TRBJ2-1, with 11 positions matching TRBD1. This CDR3 has 16 amino acids. After removal of 6 bases from V and 3 bases from J, the junction contained 7 bases not matched to a gene. Germline V CDR1 and CDR2: MNHEY, SMNVEV (reference sequence). Here the CDR3 reads CASSPPGTGGYNEQFF. The CDR3 DNA sequence: TGTGCCAGCAGCCCCCCTGGGACAGGGGGCTACAATGAGCAGTTCTTC.

The chain uses TRBV27 and TRBJ2-5; D gene uncertain. V lost 2 bases, J lost 2 bases, and 9 bases lay in between. Germline CDR1 reads MNHEY; CDR2 reads SMNVEV (reference sequence). This CDR3 has 14 amino acids. In nucleotides, the CDR3 is TGTGCCAGCAGTTTAGCGCCAGAACAAGAGACCCAGTACTTC. Translated, it gives CASSLAPEQETQYF.

The chain recombines TRBV7-9 with TRBJ1-1; D remains ambiguous. Germline assignment: CDR1 SEHNR and CDR2 FQNEAQ (reference sequence). The CDR3 contains 13 residues. Trimming removed 5 bases from V and 2 bases from J, with 9 bases in between. The CDR3 DNA reads as TGTGCCAGCAGCCTAACGAGCAACACTGAAGCTTTCTTT. Amino acids: CASSLTSNTEAFF.

The chain recombines TRBV2 with TRBJ1-6; D is possibly TRBD1 (6 bases). Trimming pared 7 bases from V and 7 bases from J, leaving 17 bases between. This CDR3 is 15 amino acids long. The germline V gene encodes CDR1 SNHLY and CDR2 FYNNEI. DNA for the CDR3: TGTGCCAGCAATCCGAGGGGGGCCCAAAATTCACCCCTCCACTTT. Residues: CASNPRGAQNSPLHF.

The sample holds a few counts of this clone. The chain recombines TRBV2 with TRBJ2-2, with TRBD1 matching 7 bases. The V gene's germline CDR1 is SNHLY and CDR2 FYNNEI. V gave up 4 bases and J gave up 14 bases; unmatched junction bases: 7. This CDR3 has 12 residues. This CDR3 reads CASSVKTGILFF. CDR3 coding DNA: TGTGCCAGCAGTGTAAAGACAGGGATTCTGTTTTTT.

The chain carries TRBV27 and TRBJ2-4; D gene unclear. The ends were cut back, 6 bases at V and 4 bases at J, with 13 bases in the middle. In germline, CDR1 is MNHEY, CDR2 SMNVEV (reference sequence). The CDR3 is made up of 14 amino acids. The CDR3 spells CASRGRAEKNIQYF. CDR3 in DNA: TGTGCCAGCAGAGGCCGTGCGGAAAAAAACATTCAGTACTTC.

The chain is built from TRBV5-6 and TRBJ2-7, with D possibly TRBD1 on 6 matching bases. Germline CDR1 and CDR2: SGHDT and YYEEEE. V lost 5 bases and J lost 4, with 16 bases in between. This CDR3 region has 14 residues. DNA for the CDR3: TGTGCCAGCAGGTTAGGACAGATTCCTTACGAGCAGTACTTC. Protein: CASRLGQIPYEQYF. The complete variable domain, with remaining parts taken from reference TRBV5-6 and TRBJ2-7, reads DAGVTQSPTHLIKTRGQQVTLRCSPKSGHDTVSWYQQALGQGPQFIFQYYEEEERQRGNFPDRFSGHQFPNYSSELNVNALLLGDSALYLCASRLGQIPYEQYFGPGTRLTVT.

The chain couples TRBV5-1 to TRBJ1-4, with unresolved D. Germline lookup yields CDR1 SGHRS and CDR2 YFSETQ. V was clipped by 5 bases and J by 6 bases, with 11 bases between them. The length of the CDR3 is 13 residues. Here the CDR3 reads CASRGPGDEKLFF. The CDR3 DNA is TGCGCCAGCAGGGGCCCCGGGGATGAAAAACTGTTTTTT.

The chain recombines TRBV4-1 with TRBJ2-5, with 7 bases lining up with TRBD1. The CDR3 is 15 amino acids. Germline assignment: CDR1 MGHRA and CDR2 YSYEKL. The J segment lost 5 bases and the V segment lost 1 base, leaving 7 bases of the junction unmatched. In nucleotides, the CDR3 is TGCGCCAGCAGCCAAGTCCAGGGGGTAGAGGAGACCCAGTACTTC. Amino acids: CASSQVQGVEETQYF.

The V gene is TRBV25-1, the J gene TRBJ1-2; no definite D call. V was shortened by 1 base and J by 1 base, with 4 bases between the two germline ends. Germline CDR1 MGHDK, CDR2 SYGVNS. The CDR3 contains 13 residues. CDR3 loop: CASSELINYGYTF. The CDR3 nucleotides are TGTGCCAGCAGTGAATTGATTAACTATGGCTACACCTTC.

The genes are TRBV6-5 and TRBJ2-1; D ambiguous. Trimming pared 6 bases from V and 8 bases from J, leaving 14 bases between. The V gene's germline CDR1 is MNHEY and CDR2 SVGAGI. This CDR3 spans 13 amino acids. CDR3 coding DNA: TGTGCCAGCAGCTCAAACGAAGGGCATGAGCAGTTCTTC. Protein sequence: CASSSNEGHEQFF.

The rearrangement uses TRBV29-1 and TRBJ1-4, with 7 bases matching TRBD1. J lost 2 bases, V lost 0 bases, and 3 bases had no gene match. In germline, CDR1 is SQVTM, CDR2 ANQGSEA. The CDR3 consists of 15 residues. DNA for the CDR3: TGCAGCGTTGAAGAGACACAGGGGACTAATGAAAAACTGTTTTTT. This sequence encodes CSVEETQGTNEKLFF.